This T cell receptor (beta chain) was sequenced during a study of blood T cell repertoires in COVID-19. The overall study: Samples of COVID-19 (acute and convalescent) were obtained from the United States, Italy and Spain. The analysed material was cDNA or gDNA that came from T cells, B-cell-depleted T cells, or PBMCs.

The CDR3 consists of 15 residues. Germline values: CDR1 SGHKS, CDR2 YYEKEE (reference sequence). V lost 0 bases and J lost 6; bases outside the gene matches: 7. Data came from immunoSEQ multiplex PCR; TCRdb stores just in-frame clones and leaves some out. Of 95,000 to 150,000 clones listed, about 78% are singletons. This chain joins TRBV5-5 and TRBJ2-7; 9 nucleotides match TRBD1. The sequenced sample consisted of peripheral blood. This clonotype was sampled from an older man with acute or convalescent COVID-19. The CDR3 sequence: CASSLGDRAVVEQYF. The CDR3 region has the DNA TGTGCCAGCAGCTTGGGGGACAGGGCCGTAGTCGAGCAGTACTTC.